The TCR beta chain described here comes from a study of T cells in Graves' hyperthyroidism and ophthalmopathy. Study-level results: Ophthalmopathy, as predicted by the model, came a median approximately 6.5 months after the prediction.

CDR1 and CDR2 from the germline V gene are LNHNV and YYDKDF (reference sequence). This CDR3 comprises 15 residues. Trimming removed 0 bases at V and 5 bases at J, with 13 bases between. As regards this clonotype: Its matching antigen is unknown.

Authors of the study amplified TCR beta CDR3 regions from RNA transcripts. TCR CDR3 underwent first-round RT-PCR with the HTBI primer set. TCRdb used MiXCR to reprocess the multiplex PCR reads, holding one entry per CDR3 protein. The sample lists roughly 570,000 distinct CDR3 sequences, about 43% occurring once. Exclusions: uncontrolled infection, other autoimmune disease, pregnancy, lactation. The TCR originated in an adult woman with Graves' disease, either hyperthyroidism or ophthalmopathy (not recorded which). The specimen was peripheral blood or thyroid tissue (not recorded which). The chain joins TRBV15 to TRBJ1-1; no firm D call. The DNA for the CDR3 is TGTGCCACCAGCAGAGACGAGGTTTGGTGGACTGAAGCTTTCTTT. Its protein product is CATSRDEVWWTEAFF. Full variable domain (missing parts from reference TRBV15 and TRBJ1-1): DAMVIQNPRYQVTQFGKPVTLSCSQTLNHNVMYWYQQKSSQAPKLLFHYYDKDFNNEADTPDNFQSRRPNTSFCFLDIRSPGLGDTAMYLCATSRDEVWWTEAFFGQGTRLTVV.